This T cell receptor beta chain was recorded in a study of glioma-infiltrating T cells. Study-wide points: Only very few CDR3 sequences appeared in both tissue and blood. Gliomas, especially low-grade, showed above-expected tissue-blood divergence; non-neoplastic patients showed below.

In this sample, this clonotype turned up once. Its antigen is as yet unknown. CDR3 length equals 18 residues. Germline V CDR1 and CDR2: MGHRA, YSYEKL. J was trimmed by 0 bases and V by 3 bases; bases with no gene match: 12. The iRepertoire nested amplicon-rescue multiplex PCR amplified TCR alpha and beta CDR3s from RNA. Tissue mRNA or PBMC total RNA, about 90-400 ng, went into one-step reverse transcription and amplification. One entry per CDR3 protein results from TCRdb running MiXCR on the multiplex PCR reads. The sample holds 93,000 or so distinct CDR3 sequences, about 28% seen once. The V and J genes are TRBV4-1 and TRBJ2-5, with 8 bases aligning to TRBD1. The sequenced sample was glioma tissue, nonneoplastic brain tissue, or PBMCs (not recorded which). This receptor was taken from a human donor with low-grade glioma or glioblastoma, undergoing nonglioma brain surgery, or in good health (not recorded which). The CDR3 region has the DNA TGCGCCAGCAGCCATCCTACCCAGGGGGCCCTGTACCAAGAGACCCAGTACTTC. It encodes CASSHPTQGALYQETQYF.